A single T cell receptor beta chain is shown here with its context. This clone's antigen is unknown. Base qualities are not at hand, and no much larger clone is one base apart. The source of the sample is a study of CD8 T cells in Susac syndrome (dated by TCRdb to between 2018 and 2021). At the level of the whole study: Whether CD8+ T cell activation and differentiation in Susac syndrome was antigen driven was tested using repertoire sequencing. Clonality of the CD8+ T cell repertoire was compared between about a dozen healthy donors, roughly 14 Susac syndrome patients and approximately 16 multiple sclerosis patients.

Study-wide conclusions, independent of this receptor: The study acknowledged that relatively few individuals were included in the TCR sequencing and HLA analysis.

RNA was extracted using the RNeasy kit, and roughly 0.5 to 1 microgram was reverse transcribed with random hexamers. The immunoSEQ multiplex PCR assay, which covers 54 Vbeta and 13 Jbeta segments, was used to amplify TCR beta CDR3 regions. Bias from PCR amplification was corrected by using a synthetic template baseline for primer optimization and for computational correction. The study's processing was this. Reads were annotated to V, D and J genes per IMGT and analyzed with immunoSEQ Analyzer, keeping only productive sequences. Clonality was calculated as one minus the Shannon entropy normalized by log2 of the number of productive unique sequences. Public and private clones were assessed among the 100 most prevalent clones of each patient and control. Clones were defined as Susac-specific when absent from the healthy and MS cohorts, from over a thousand published viral clones and from other ImmuneACCESS disease sequences. The raw public reads went through TCRdb reprocessing: fastp at Q25, MiXCR clone calling, in-frame beta chains kept. Rows with a matching CDR3 protein are joined into one entry that keeps the most common DNA and genes. TCRdb's processing, not the study's, gives the V and J calls here. The table for this sample lists fewer than 350,000 distinct CDR3 sequences; 65% to 90% of them were counted only once. Clones ranked in the top ten supply around 0.2% of the sample.

Peripheral blood CD8+ and CD4+ T cells from healthy donors, Susac syndrome patients and multiple sclerosis patients were profiled using high-throughput TCR beta sequencing. Multiple sclerosis controls were treatment-naive patients with stable or active relapsing-remitting disease fulfilling revised McDonald criteria. CD8+ TEMRA cells were enriched by FACS, while bulk CD8+ and CD4+ T cells were purified by magnetic negative isolation. Blood was collected in EDTA tubes and processed within 24 hours, with PBMCs isolated through density gradient centrifugation. PBMCs intended for TCR sequencing were frozen in liquid nitrogen and were later thawed in a 37 degrees C water bath. The sorted or isolated CD4+, CD8+ and CD8+ TEMRA cells reached a purity of at least 90%. The material sequenced was CD8+ T cells from PBMCs. The receptor's source is a human donor with multiple sclerosis.

The nucleotides are TGTGCCAGCAGCAAAGTGCTGACACTGAGCTCCTACAATGAGCAGTTCTTC. Its protein product is CASSKVLTLSSYNEQFF. The receptor chain draws on TRBV21-1 and TRBJ2-1. TRBV21-1 represents a pseudogene. Including the terminal cysteine and phenylalanine, the CDR3 comprises 17 residues. Only CDR3 DNA is held: 51 bases, read in frame from base 1.